This TCR beta chain was sequenced during a study of blood T cell repertoires in COVID-19 (dated by TCRdb to 2018 to 2021). Background on the whole study: The collaborator samples originated in the United States, Italy and Spain and spanned the acute and convalescent phases of COVID-19. The material from the prospective study consisted of cDNA or gDNA derived from T cells, B-cell-depleted T cells, or PBMCs. Subjects who had been exposed to COVID-19, were actively infected with it, or had recovered from it provided the deeply sampled blood TCRbeta repertoires that made up the dataset. A freely available public database, intended as a resource for researchers studying the immune response to SARS-CoV-2, is where the repertoires were released. Samples came from the ongoing ImmuneRACE study (first 160 participants) plus 1,254 subjects from 6 global collaborators. A de-identified subject ID, COVID-19 status, age in years and sex were almost always included in the sample metadata. Where HLA class I and class II types were available, the types were taken from metadata supplied by the sample provider, not from assay-based typing. Points the paper makes about the study in general: How much clinical and demographic metadata was included differed by source and by participant, and the metadata was provided uncurated.

The CDR3 measures 15 amino acids from cysteine to phenylalanine. The retained sequence is limited to the CDR3, 45 bases, with the frame set at the first base. CDR1 is given as SGHTA and CDR2 as FQGTGA, both from the germline V gene. V gives up 2 bases and J gives up 0 bases, and the segment between their germline ends measures 10 bases. Details on this clone: The target of this receptor is not known. The sample holds no much larger clone one base away, and base qualities are not on file.

TCRbeta CDR3 regions were amplified from genomic DNA by means of the immunoSEQ Assay, a bias-controlled multiplex PCR. Regarding the original processing steps: Nucleated cell counts per sample were estimated from amplification of reference gene primers within the assay. To quantify the absolute abundance of each unique TCRbeta CDR3 rearrangement, sequence reads were collapsed and filtered. For each sample, productive Simpson clonality was calculated by taking the square root of Simpson's diversity index across productive rearrangements. The clones in this table, taken by TCRdb from immuneACCESS, are in-frame only. Not every clone is retained; where verified, under half of the shortfall comes from an unresolved V gene, and the cause of the rest is unknown. The V and J calls and clone size are taken from that table; D and trimming were inferred from the DNA. This sample is represented by 300,000 to 400,000 clones; around 91% of them were singletons. Of the sample, about 1% is held by the ten largest clones.

Participants in the prospective study were aged about 18 to 89 years, lived in 24 United States geographic areas, and enrolled through a virtual design. In the prospective study, cohorts were assigned on the basis of participant-reported clinical history obtained from a screening survey and a study questionnaire. For ImmuneRACE Cohort 3, a participant was defined as recovered based on two consecutive negative NP/OP PCR tests, clearance by a healthcare professional, or resolution of symptoms. Each participant in the prospective study had whole blood, serum and a nasopharyngeal or oropharyngeal swab collected by mobile phlebotomists. Additional blood draws and questionnaires over an approximately 2-month period could optionally be provided by prospective study participants. Blood samples from the prospective study were shipped frozen or at room temperature prior to DNA extraction.

The rearrangement joined TRBV7-3 to TRBJ1-2, with no confidently assigned D gene. The TCR was taken from a man aged 18 to 29 who had recovered from COVID-19. The sample was PBMCs or T cells enriched from blood (not recorded which). CDR3 region: CASSLGGGANYGYTF. The sequence in DNA is TGTGCCAGCAGCTTAGGTGGCGGGGCTAACTATGGCTACACCTTC. The variable domain in full, with residues beyond the CDR3 obtained from the reference TRBV7-3 and TRBJ1-2 genes, is GAGVSQTPSNKVTEKGKYVELRCDPISGHTALYWYRQSLGQGPEFLIYFQGTGAADDSGLPNDRFFAVRPEGSVSTLKIQRTERGDSAVYLCASSLGGGANYGYTFGSGTRLTVV.